This T cell receptor beta chain stems from a study of T cell responses to AZD1222 COVID-19 vaccine. Study outcomes and limitations: Donors in the cohort were predominantly white British and more often female, and clonal diversity was possibly underestimated.

Generated by immunoSEQ multiplex PCR, the TCRdb table keeps only in-frame clones and is missing some. The repertoire holds about 180,000 clones, with about 86% as singletons. The V gene's germline CDR1 is ENHRY and CDR2 SYGVKD. Trimming removed 5 bases at V and 2 bases at J, with 9 bases between. This CDR3 has 14 residues. About this clone itself: The target antigen is unknown.

This clonotype was sampled from an adult in good health. The material was peripheral blood, obtained on day 0 of AZD1222 vaccination. The chain has TRBV10-3 and TRBJ1-4; D not resolved. The CDR3 DNA reads TGTGCCATCAGTTCAGTTCTTACTAATGAAAAACTGTTTTTT. Its protein is CAISSVLTNEKLFF.